This entry features one T cell receptor beta chain sequence. This record belongs to a study of blood T cell repertoires in COVID-19. Using immunoSEQ multiplex PCR, the repertoire was profiled, and TCRdb retains in-frame clones only, with some absent. The sample holds fewer than 200,000 clones, around 87% seen once. Germline CDR1 is LNHDA and CDR2 is SQIVND (reference sequence). The length of the CDR3 is 17 residues. The junction had 15 bases not matched to a gene; V was cut back by 8 bases and J by 3 bases. Cohorts were assigned according to the clinical history that participants reported. The receptor's source is a woman aged 40 to 49 in a cohort exposed to, infected with or recovered from COVID-19 (not recorded which). Sequencing was carried out using PBMCs or T cells enriched from blood (not recorded which). V is TRBV19 and J is TRBJ1-5; 8 bases map to TRBD1. CDR3 nucleotide sequence: TGTGCCAGTTCCTCTTTCCCGGGACAGGCCTACAATCAGCCCCAGCATTTT. Its protein product is CASSSFPGQAYNQPQHF. Complete variable domain (other parts from reference TRBV19 and TRBJ1-5): DGGITQSPKYLFRKEGQNVTLSCEQNLNHDAMYWYRQDPGQGLRLIYYSQIVNDFQKGDIAEGYSVSREKKESFPLTVTSAQKNPTAFYLCASSSFPGQAYNQPQHFGDGTRLSIL.